This T cell receptor (beta chain) was recovered during a study of blood T cell repertoires in COVID-19. Study-level background: Specimens from acute and convalescent COVID-19 originated in the United States, Italy and Spain.

CDR1 is SGHTA, CDR2 FQGTGA, per germline. The CDR3 has 15 residues. Between the trimmed V and J ends, which lost 1 base and 5 bases, there was a span of 14 bases. Authors' data handling: Amplification with reference gene primers provided the estimates of nucleated cell counts. TCRdb's table, derived via immunoSEQ multiplex PCR, lists solely in-frame clones and lacks some. The DNA was the basis for D and trimming; V, J and clone size are from that table. The sample carries around 29,000 clones, around nine tenths recorded once. Input material: peripheral blood. V usage is TRBV7-3 and J usage is TRBJ2-5; D perhaps matches TRBD2 (6 bases). This clonotype was obtained from a human donor in a cohort sampled during active COVID-19. The chain's CDR3 is CASSLIGGEGETQYF. The CDR3 nucleotides are TGTGCCAGCAGCTTAATCGGGGGAGAGGGGGAGACCCAGTACTTC.